The text below deals with one TCR beta chain. TCRdb's copy holds only in-frame clones and misses some; the assay was immunoSEQ multiplex PCR. In the table there are about 200,000 clones, around 84% of which are singletons. The data originate from a study of blood T cell repertoires in COVID-19. This TCR derives from a man aged 45-65 years with acute or convalescent COVID-19. The sample taken for sequencing was peripheral blood.

The CDR3 bases are TGCAGCGTTCTTCGTGGCAGGGGTGAGCAGTACTTC. It specifies CSVLRGRGEQYF. This rearrangement joins TRBV29-1 to TRBJ2-7; tentative D call: TRBD1 (6 bases). Germline lookup yields CDR1 SQVTM and CDR2 ANQGSEA. The CDR3 is 12 residues long. Between the trimmed V and J ends, which lost 5 bases and 7 bases, there was a span of 15 bases.